This is a list of T cell receptor beta chains from one sample in a study of early T cells in non-severe SARS-CoV-2 infection. TCRdb fed the 5' RACE reads into MiXCR, producing one record per CDR3 protein. The data hold about 48,000 distinct CDR3 sequences, with around 9.1% observed a single time. The source material was whole blood. These receptors were obtained from an adult who was a healthcare worker with PCR-confirmed SARS-CoV-2 infection or an uninfected control (not recorded which). The CDR3 runs from the conserved cysteine through the conserved F or W. Fields, in order: V gene, J gene, CDR3 length, CDR3 protein.

TRBV27,TRBJ2-1,15,CASSARDRAPDEQFF
TRBV27,TRBJ2-7,12,CASRDRIYEQYF
TRBV30,TRBJ1-2,14,CAWSFGQSNYGYTF
TRBV18,TRBJ2-5,16,CASSPPGRGRQETQYF
TRBV30,TRBJ1-3,15,CAWGGNPSSGNTIYF
TRBV21-1,TRBJ2-1,16,CAGDWLTGRDDNEQFF
TRBV13,TRBJ1-1,13,CASSWGPNTEAFF
TRBV7-9,TRBJ1-4,12,CASKRGNEKLFF
TRBV5-5,TRBJ2-1,16,CASSLGGGLFYNEQFF
TRBV5-6,TRBJ1-2,13,CASSLTEVYGYTF
TRBV7-9,TRBJ1-2,15,CASSLGRTEDYGYTF
TRBV5-8,TRBJ1-5,14,CASIGANSNQPQHF
TRBV19,TRBJ1-1,12,CASTSRGREAFF
TRBV20-1,TRBJ2-3,15,CSATSGGTTTDTQYF
TRBV6-1,TRBJ2-1,16,CASPMTDLSSYNEQFF
TRBV29-1,TRBJ1-4,13,CSVKTGSNEKLFF
TRBV7-8,TRBJ2-3,15,CASSFTGTSTDTQYF
TRBV11-2,TRBJ1-5,14,CASSFLVYNQPQHF
TRBV27,TRBJ1-4,13,CASSLTGVEKLFF
TRBV20-1,TRBJ2-2,15,CSASSSSLNTGELFF
TRBV6-5,TRBJ2-7,13,CASHIGGSYEQYF
TRBV12-3/TRBV12-4,TRBJ2-5,14,CASSFSGGQETQYF
TRBV7-9,TRBJ2-1,16,CASSPMVRGQDNEQFF
TRBV5-1,TRBJ2-3,15,CASQREGLVTDTQYF
TRBV25-1,TRBJ2-7,15,CASSEFMGDVSEQYF
TRBV29-1,TRBJ2-1,15,CSVETTSGAYNEQFF
TRBV28,TRBJ1-1,13,CASRSEMNTEAFF
TRBV15,TRBJ2-2,18,CATSFRPWEYVDTGELFF
TRBV11-2,TRBJ2-7,14,CASSLSQGTYEQYF
TRBV12-3/TRBV12-4,TRBJ1-5,12,CASSLNPGPQHF
TRBV18,TRBJ2-1,16,CASSPREGSSYNEQFF
TRBV18,TRBJ2-1,15,CASSSDRSSYNEQFF
TRBV7-2,TRBJ2-2,16,CASSFLQGWNTGELFF
TRBV2,TRBJ1-1,14,CASSEAPSNTEAFF
TRBV5-6,TRBJ1-1,13,CASNYRDNTEAFF
TRBV29-1,TRBJ2-2,12,CSYSANTGELFF
TRBV12-5,TRBJ1-5,11,CARGGVQPQHF
TRBV20-1,TRBJ1-4,11,CSAREERKLFF
TRBV6-5,TRBJ2-1,15,CASGASQNMYNEQFF
TRBV6-1,TRBJ2-1,13,CASCRGGIYEQFF
TRBV18,TRBJ2-7,14,CASSPSGSSYEQYF
TRBV20-1,TRBJ1-5,13,CSASGGGGQPQHF
TRBV7-3,TRBJ1-1,13,CASSLTGTDEAFF